This TCR beta chain was documented in a study of shared clonotypes between healthy human individuals. Remarks on this clone: What it binds is unknown.

General observations from the study: Lower generation probabilities were found for non-shared clonotypes than for those shared by all four donors.

The CDR3 is made up of 15 amino acids. Trimming cost V 2 bases and J 8 bases; bases outside gene matches: 4. Per germline, CDR1 SGHRS and CDR2 YFSETQ. At a deep level, the assay was run. Profiling relied on immunoSEQ multiplex PCR, and the TCRdb table lists in-frame clones only, not all of them. The data show about 1.5 million clones, with around 97% seen just once and approximately 1.1% held by the top ten. This clonotype originated in a man under 40 in good health. The source material was naive CD4+ T cells sorted from blood. Documented subset: CD45RA+ positively selected. This sequence joins TRBV5-1 and TRBJ2-1; TRBD2 matches 13 bases. CDR3: CASSFGLAGDYEQFF. CDR3 nucleotide sequence: TGCGCCAGCAGCTTTGGACTAGCGGGAGACTATGAGCAGTTCTTC.